The source of this TCR beta chain is a study of identical twins. Whole-study results and caveats: Alpha sequences out of frame and shared by twins had excess low generation probability. There is a chance that invariant MAIT and iNKT cells partially muddied zero-insertion analyses. Beta clonotypes that were abundant in cord blood contained fewer insertions, a pattern absent from memory repertoires.

The germline V gene has CDR1 DFQATT and CDR2 SNEGSKA (reference sequence). The CDR3 contains 11 residues. The V end was cut by 6 bases, the J end by 6 bases, with 11 bases between. This clonotype was observed a handful of times. What it binds is not known. TCRdb called the 5' RACE reads again in MiXCR, with one record for every CDR3 protein. The sample records approximately 230,000 distinct CDR3 sequences, more than 12% being singletons. The sequenced sample was memory (CD45RO+) T cells sorted from blood. This clonotype was sampled from a woman aged 18-29 years in good health. The rearrangement links TRBV20-1 to TRBJ1-1; D not resolved. CDR3 sequence: CSASAVPEAFF. The CDR3 DNA follows: TGCAGTGCGTCAGCGGTTCCTGAAGCTTTCTTT.